These T cell receptor beta chains were read from a single sample in a study of T-cell reconstitution after alpha-beta-depleted transplantation in children. From the PCR reads, TCRdb called clonotypes with MiXCR, one entry per CDR3 protein. The top ten clones hold around 2.3% of a sample with a few hundred thousand distinct CDR3 sequences, about 9.3% of them seen once. The specimen was PBMCs from the stem cell graft donor, collected from the stem cell graft. These receptors were obtained from a human donor who donated a stem cell graft to a child with acute lymphoblastic leukemia. CDR3s include the opening cysteine and the closing phenylalanine or tryptophan. D genes are given only for firm matches. The size field is filled for only some rows; it gives once, few, many or a size class.

d_gene,abundance,j_gene,v_gene,CDR3nt,CDR3aa
TRBD2,-,TRBJ2-3,TRBV12-3/TRBV12-4,TGTGCCAGCAGTTCGACTAGCGGGAGGGCAGATACGCAGTATTTT,CASSSTSGRADTQYF
-,few,TRBJ2-7,TRBV19,TGTGCCAGTAGTGCCTGGGGACTCTCCTACGAGCAGTACTTC,CASSAWGLSYEQYF
-,many,TRBJ2-7,TRBV5-1,TGCGCCAGCAGCTTGGAGGGCCACGGTTACGAGCAGTACTTC,CASSLEGHGYEQYF
-,-,TRBJ2-7,TRBV7-7,TGTGCTAGCAGCCCACCCTATGGGCCCCTCTCCTACGAGCAGTACTTC,CASSPPYGPLSYEQYF
-,few,TRBJ2-2,TRBV7-8,TGTGCCAGCGCGACCCGACACCCAAACTTGGACGGGGAGCTGTTTTTT,CASATRHPNLDGELFF
-,-,TRBJ2-7,TRBV28,TGTGCCAGCAAGGCAGCAGTGTCCTACGAGCAGTACTTC,CASKAAVSYEQYF
TRBD1,few,TRBJ1-6,TRBV4-2,TGTGCCAGCAGCCTTCCCGTGGGACAGGGTAGAGATTCACCCCTCCACTTT,CASSLPVGQGRDSPLHF
TRBD1,-,TRBJ1-1,TRBV20-1,TGCAGTGCTCTCGCTAGGGGACAGGGCGTTTGGGGCACTGAAGCTTTCTTT,CSALARGQGVWGTEAFF
-,-,TRBJ1-2,TRBV7-9,TGTGCCAGCAGCTTAGGTGGTGATGGCTACACCTTC,CASSLGGDGYTF
-,few,TRBJ2-1,TRBV29-1,TGCAGCGTTGTGGGGGACTACAATGAGCAGTTCTTC,CSVVGDYNEQFF
TRBD1,few,TRBJ1-5,TRBV10-3,TGTGCCATCAGTTCCGGGACAGGGGAAAATCAGCCCCAGCATTTT,CAISSGTGENQPQHF
-,few,TRBJ1-1,TRBV27,TGTGCCAGCAGTTTGTCGACGAACACTGAAGCTTTCTTT,CASSLSTNTEAFF
-,-,TRBJ2-3,TRBV12-3/TRBV12-4,TGTGCCAGCAGTTCCCATGACCGTTGGGGCACAGATACGCAGTATTTT,CASSSHDRWGTDTQYF
-,-,TRBJ2-1,TRBV4-1,TGCGCCAGCAGCCAAGACGGCTTCGAGCAGTTCTTC,CASSQDGFEQFF
-,-,TRBJ2-1,TRBV29-1,TGCAGCGTTGCTCTAGGGGGTTACAATGAGCAGTTCTTC,CSVALGGYNEQFF
TRBD1,few,TRBJ1-6,TRBV7-2,TGTGCCAGCAGCTTCAATAGACAGGGAAAATCACCCCTCCACTTT,CASSFNRQGKSPLHF
TRBD1,few,TRBJ2-3,TRBV27,TGTGCCAGCAGTTTATACCGGACAGGGCCCACAGATACGCAGTATTTT,CASSLYRTGPTDTQYF
-,-,TRBJ1-1,TRBV20-1,TGCAGTGCTAAGTCCGGGGCCCCGATCACTGAAGCTTTCTTT,CSAKSGAPITEAFF
-,-,TRBJ1-1,TRBV27,TGTGCCAGCAGCGTCCTAAAGGGGGGGGGTACTGAAGCTTTCTTT,CASSVLKGGGTEAFF
-,few,TRBJ1-5,TRBV7-6,TGTGCCAGCAGCGCCATGGCAGGGTTCAATCAGCCCCAGCATTTT,CASSAMAGFNQPQHF
-,-,TRBJ2-5,TRBV10-3,TGTGCCATCACCCGCACAGAAAATCAAGAGACCCAGTACTTC,CAITRTENQETQYF
-,many,TRBJ1-1,TRBV30,TGTGCCTGGATTGTTAACATGAACACTGAAGCTTTCTTT,CAWIVNMNTEAFF
TRBD2,-,TRBJ2-2,TRBV5-6,TGTGCCAGCAGCCTGGCCGGGACTAGCAGGGCGAGGGAGACCGGGGAGCTGTTTTTT,CASSLAGTSRARETGELFF
TRBD1,-,TRBJ2-3,TRBV6-5,TGTGCCAGCAGTTACTCGACAGGGGGAGGCACAGATACGCAGTATTTT,CASSYSTGGGTDTQYF
TRBD1,few,TRBJ2-1,TRBV18,TGTGCCAGCTCACCGGGACAGCTCGGGTACAATGAGCAGTTCTTC,CASSPGQLGYNEQFF
-,many,TRBJ2-7,TRBV6-2/TRBV6-3,TGTGCCAGCAGTTACGATCCAGGGATCTACGAGCAGTACTTC,CASSYDPGIYEQYF
-,-,TRBJ2-1,TRBV25-1,TGTGCCAGCAGTGCCCACGACGGCCCCCCCTACAATGAGCAGTTCTTC,CASSAHDGPPYNEQFF
-,-,TRBJ2-1,TRBV3-1,TGTGCCTGCGGGCAGGGGAGTAAGTACAATGAGCAGTTCTTC,CACGQGSKYNEQFF
TRBD1,few,TRBJ1-6,TRBV6-1,TGTGCCAGCAGGCCGGACAGGCGGAATAATTCACCCCTCCACTTT,CASRPDRRNNSPLHF
-,-,TRBJ2-5,TRBV5-1,TGCGCCAGCAGCTTAGGATGGGACGCTCAAGAGACCCAGTACTTC,CASSLGWDAQETQYF
TRBD2,few,TRBJ2-7,TRBV4-1,TGCGCCAGCAGCCAAGGCGGCGGGAGTGGCTCCGAGCAGTACTTC,CASSQGGGSGSEQYF
-,few,TRBJ1-1,TRBV6-5,TGTGCCAGCAGTTACTCAGGGGGAGAGGGCACTGAAGCTTTCTTT,CASSYSGGEGTEAFF
-,many,TRBJ1-3,TRBV4-3,TGCGCCAGCAGCCAGGGTGGAAACACCATATATTTT,CASSQGGNTIYF
-,few,TRBJ2-7,TRBV27,TGTGCCAGCAGTTTATCTGGACTGGCACAAAAATACGAGCAGTACTTC,CASSLSGLAQKYEQYF
TRBD1,many,TRBJ1-5,TRBV7-9,TGTGCCAGCAGCTTAACAGGGGGAAATCAGCCCCAGCATTTT,CASSLTGGNQPQHF
-,many,TRBJ2-4,TRBV24-1,TGTGCCACCAGTGATCCCCTCCGAGCCCACGTAGCCAAAAACATTCAGTACTTC,CATSDPLRAHVAKNIQYF
TRBD2,few,TRBJ2-3,TRBV7-2,TGTGCCAGCAGTCTAGCGGTTTTGGCAGATACGCAGTATTTT,CASSLAVLADTQYF
-,many,TRBJ1-6,TRBV2,TGTGCCAGCAGGTCAGGGTCGCCCAATTCACCCCTCCACTTT,CASRSGSPNSPLHF
-,-,TRBJ2-7,TRBV7-9,TGTGCCAGCAGCGAGACTGATTACTCCTACGAGCAGTACTTC,CASSETDYSYEQYF
-,-,TRBJ2-3,TRBV5-1,TGCGCCAGCAGCTTGGACAGGCTAGCAGGGGCAGATACGCAGTATTTT,CASSLDRLAGADTQYF
TRBD2,-,TRBJ2-1,TRBV4-3,TGCGCCAGCAGCCAAGATCATTCCGGGAGGGCGGGAAATGAGCAGTTCTTC,CASSQDHSGRAGNEQFF
-,few,TRBJ2-5,TRBV29-1,TGCAGCGTTGATGGGCAGGGTGAGACCCAGTACTTC,CSVDGQGETQYF
TRBD2,few,TRBJ2-3,TRBV7-2,TGTGCCAGCAGCTTAGTTGCTAGCGGGAGGGTCCCAGATACGCAGTATTTT,CASSLVASGRVPDTQYF